What follows are 3 T cell receptor beta chains derived from one specimen sequenced in a study of cytomegalovirus exposure and HLA in healthy donors (dated by TCRdb to between 2016 and 2019). The library was generated by the immunoSEQ multiplex PCR assay. For the multiplex PCR, a mixture combining 60 forward primers for TCR Vbeta segments and 13 reverse primers for TCR Jbeta segments was used. Sourced from immuneACCESS, this table was stored by TCRdb with only in-frame sequences that have V and J called. A share of the clones is absent; for the studies checked, an unresolved V gene accounts for under half, and the remainder has no known explanation. The sample contains approximately 200,000 clones, 65% to 90% of them found a single time. The ten top clones hold 1.3% to 1.5% of the sample. Input material: PBMCs. All receptors derive from a girl aged 5-17 years in good health and CMV-seronegative.

The chain has TRBV19 and TRBJ1-2; D unresolved. The CDR3 consists of 16 residues. CDR1 LNHDA and CDR2 SQIVND come from the germline V gene (reference sequence). Trimming removed 4 bases at V and 1 base at J, with 16 bases between. The CDR3 DNA sequence: TGTGCCAGTAGTAGCGGCAGACTGATTATTAACTATGGCTACACCTTC. Amino acid sequence: CASSSGRLIINYGYTF.

The chain links TRBV5-4 to TRBJ1-2; a weak D match, TRBD1 (5 bases). The CDR3 contains 17 residues. Trimming shortened V by 4 bases and J by 3 bases, and 22 bases separated the two germline ends. CDR1 is SGHNT, CDR2 YYREEE, per germline (reference sequence). The CDR3 reads CASSPEGLTPRDYGYTF. CDR3 in DNA: TGTGCCAGCAGCCCAGAGGGACTCACTCCCAGGGACTATGGCTACACCTTC.

The CDR3 spells CASSLGRQASSYEQYF. The DNA for the CDR3 is TGTGCCAGCAGCTTAGGGAGACAGGCCAGCTCCTACGAGCAGTACTTC. The chain is built from TRBV7-9 and TRBJ2-7, with D possibly being TRBD1 (6 bases). Per germline, CDR1 SEHNR and CDR2 FQNEAQ (reference sequence). Trimming removed 1 base from V and 0 bases from J, with 13 bases in between. This CDR3 spans 16 amino acids.